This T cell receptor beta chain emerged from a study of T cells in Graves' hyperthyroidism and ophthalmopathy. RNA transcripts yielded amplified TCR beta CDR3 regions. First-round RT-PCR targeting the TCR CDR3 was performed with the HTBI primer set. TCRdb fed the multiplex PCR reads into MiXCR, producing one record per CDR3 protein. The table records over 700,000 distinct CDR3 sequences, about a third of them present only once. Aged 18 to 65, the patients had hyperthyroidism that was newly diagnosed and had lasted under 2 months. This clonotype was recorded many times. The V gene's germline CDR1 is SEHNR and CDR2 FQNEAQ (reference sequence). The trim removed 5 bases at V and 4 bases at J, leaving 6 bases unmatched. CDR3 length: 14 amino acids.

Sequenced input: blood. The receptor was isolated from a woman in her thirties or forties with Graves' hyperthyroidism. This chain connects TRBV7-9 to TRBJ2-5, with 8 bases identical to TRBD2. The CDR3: CASSPKAGGETQYF. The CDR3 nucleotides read TGTGCCAGCAGCCCCAAGGCGGGGGGAGAGACCCAGTACTTC. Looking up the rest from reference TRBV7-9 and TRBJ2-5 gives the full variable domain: DTGVSQNPRHKITKRGQNVTFRCDPISEHNRLYWYRQTLGQGPEFLTYFQNEAQLEKSRLLSDRFSAERPKGSFSTLEIQRTEQGDSAMYLCASSPKAGGETQYFGPGTRLLVL.